This T cell receptor (beta chain) appears in the sequencing data of a study of early T cells in non-severe SARS-CoV-2 infection. Study-level points and caveats: Reliance on VDJdb matching favored anti-spike CD8 responses; private and CD4 specificities were missed.

From the 5' RACE reads, TCRdb called clonotypes with MiXCR, one entry per CDR3 protein. The profile covers over 55,000 distinct CDR3 sequences, with roughly 12% appearing a single time and around 3% taken by the ten largest. At least ten counts were recorded for this clonotype. Its specificity is not known. The J segment lost 9 bases and the V segment lost 0 bases, leaving 11 bases of the junction unmatched. The length of the CDR3 is 16 residues. Per the germline V gene, CDR1 is MRHNA and CDR2 is SNTAGT. V and J are TRBV6-4 and TRBJ2-1, with 7 bases matching TRBD1. Sequencing was performed on whole blood. The clonotype was recovered from an adult who was a healthcare worker with PCR-confirmed SARS-CoV-2 infection or an uninfected control (not recorded which). CDR3 protein: CASSDSNSGGPSEQFF. The CDR3 DNA is TGTGCCAGCAGTGACTCTAATTCAGGGGGTCCTAGTGAGCAGTTCTTC.